This paragraph covers one T cell receptor (beta chain) sequence. The germline gene is not matched at one end of the junction; a read error may be the cause. Germline CDR1 and CDR2: SGHAT and FQNNGV. The CDR3 spans 13 residues. The repertoire was sequenced with immunoSEQ multiplex PCR; TCRdb's copy has only in-frame clones and lacks some. The data show about 480,000 clones, roughly 78% seen once. This sample is part of a study of shared clonotypes between healthy human individuals. This sequence was found in a woman between 40 and 50 years old in good health. Some clones in this sample may be carry-over from other donors' samples. This chain connects TRBV11-2 to TRBJ2-7; 7 bases align to TRBD2. The sample comprised PBMCs. The CDR3: CASSLERGHEQYF. CDR3 nucleotides: TGTGCCAGCAGTTTAGAGCGGGGTCACGAGCAGTACTTC.